The 32 T cell receptor beta chains reported below all come from one sample, sequenced in a study of CD8+ T cells in alopecia areata. Treatment defined: oral pan-JAK inhibitor, 5-10 mg twice daily. TCR sequencing used cDNA made by reverse transcription of extracted RNA. The assay was immunoSEQ multiplex PCR, and TCRdb's table has in-frame clones only and misses some. The table has about 270,000 clones, around 64% seen once; the top ten hold 0.75% to 0.95%. Sequenced here: CD4+ T cells sorted from blood, sampled at week 52, from a patient treated with tofacitinib. The source of these receptors is a human donor with alopecia areata.

This clone was observed a handful of times. The genes are TRBV29-1 and TRBJ2-7; possibly TRBD2 for D (5 bases). This CDR3 is built from 12 residues. Per germline, CDR1 SQVTM and CDR2 ANQGSEA. V dropped 7 bases and J dropped 2 bases, with 12 bases sitting between them. The CDR3 region has the DNA TGCAGCGCCTGGACTGAAACCTACGAGCAGTACTTC. This codes for CSAWTETYEQYF.

The CDR3 sequence: CATSVGGTEAFF. The CDR3 DNA reads as TGTGCCACCAGCGTGGGGGGCACTGAAGCTTTCTTT. The chain carries TRBV15 and TRBJ1-1, with a possible D match to TRBD1 (5 bases). This CDR3 is 12 amino acids long. CDR1 is LNHNV and CDR2 is YYDKDF in the germline V gene (reference sequence). V lost 5 bases and J lost 4, with 8 bases in between.

The chain joins TRBV4-1 to TRBJ2-7; a possible D gene is TRBD2 (6 bases). This CDR3 is built from 13 residues. Germline CDR1 and CDR2: MGHRA and YSYEKL. V lost 10 bases, J lost 2 bases, and 15 bases lay in between. The CDR3, as DNA: TGCGCCATCCGGAGGGGATCACCCTACGAGCAGTACTTC. This gives the protein CAIRRGSPYEQYF.

This chain links TRBV5-6 with TRBJ2-7; no clear D gene. The germline gives CDR1 SGHDT, CDR2 YYEEEE. V lost 3 bases and J 3 bases, leaving 19 bases between the germline ends. The CDR3 length is 16 residues. CDR3 nucleotide sequence: TGTGCCAGCAGCTATAAACCCGCCACCGGTGACTACGAGCAGTACTTC. Residues: CASSYKPATGDYEQYF.

This clone was seen once. V gene TRBV30 combines with J gene TRBJ2-1; D is unresolved. Germline loops: CDR1 GTSNPN, CDR2 SVGIG (reference sequence). The CDR3 is made up of 12 amino acids. Between the trimmed V and J ends, which lost 1 base and 4 bases, there was a span of 5 bases. As DNA, the CDR3 is TGTGCCTGGAGTGGACCATACAATGAGCAGTTCTTC. As protein: CAWSGPYNEQFF.

The chain carries TRBV7-9 and TRBJ1-2, with 7 bases aligning to TRBD1. V lost 2 bases to trimming and J lost 1 base; unmatched junction nucleotides: 4. Germline V gene data show CDR1 as SEHNR and CDR2 as FQNEAQ (reference sequence). The CDR3 is 15 residues long. The CDR3 sequence: CASSLMWDSNYGYTF. The CDR3 DNA is TGTGCCAGCAGCTTAATGTGGGACAGTAACTATGGCTACACCTTC.

This clone has more than one count but fewer than ten. The genes are TRBV5-1 and TRBJ2-1; TRBD2 matches at 11 bases. The CDR3 contains 18 residues. CDR1 is SGHRS and CDR2 is YFSETQ in the germline V gene. V shed 1 base, J shed 0 bases, and the junction held 6 bases outside the gene matches. CDR3: CASSLTTSGEISYNEQFF. The CDR3 region has the DNA TGCGCCAGCAGCTTGACGACTAGCGGGGAAATCTCCTACAATGAGCAGTTCTTC. Looking up the rest from reference TRBV5-1 and TRBJ2-1 gives the full variable domain: KAGVTQTPRYLIKTRGQQVTLSCSPISGHRSVSWYQQTPGQGLQFLFEYFSETQRNKGNFPGRFSGRQFSNSRSEMNVSTLELGDSALYLCASSLTTSGEISYNEQFFGPGTRLTVL.

This clone appeared a single time. This chain uses TRBV13 with TRBJ1-1, with D unclear. This CDR3 has 14 residues. CDR1 PRHDT and CDR2 FYEKMQ come from the germline V gene (reference sequence). Trimming cost V 1 base and J 0 bases, with 6 bases left between them. CDR3 protein: CASSLVNLNTEAFF. CDR3 in DNA: TGTGCCAGCAGCTTAGTGAACCTGAACACTGAAGCTTTCTTT. Drawing the rest from reference TRBV13 and TRBJ1-1, the complete variable domain is AAGVIQSPRHLIKEKRETATLKCYPIPRHDTVYWYQQGPGQDPQFLISFYEKMQSDKGSIPDRFSAQQFSDYHSELNMSSLELGDSALYFCASSLVNLNTEAFFGQGTRLTVV.

The rearrangement joins TRBV29-1 to TRBJ1-1, with D unclear. Germline CDR1 and CDR2: SQVTM and ANQGSEA. The V end lost 2 bases, the J end lost 0 bases, and 7 bases lay between the germline ends. The length of the CDR3 is 13 residues. CDR3 residues: CSVEQAMNTEAFF. CDR3 coding DNA: TGCAGCGTTGAACAGGCAATGAACACTGAAGCTTTCTTT.

The rearrangement links TRBV15 to TRBJ1-6; D gene ambiguous. V dropped 2 bases and J dropped 5 bases, with 1 base sitting between them. Germline values: CDR1 LNHNV, CDR2 YYDKDF (reference sequence). The CDR3 loop spans 12 amino acids. The CDR3 sequence: CATSRNNSPLHF. For the CDR3, the DNA is TGTGCCACCAGCAGAAATAATTCACCCCTCCACTTT.

CDR3 DNA sequence: TGCAGCGTTGATAAAACAGTATACAATGAGCAGTTCTTC. It translates to CSVDKTVYNEQFF. This chain joins TRBV29-1 and TRBJ2-1; D remains ambiguous. The CDR3 length is 13 residues. From germline, CDR1 is SQVTM and CDR2 ANQGSEA. V lost 3 bases, J lost 4 bases, and 10 bases lay in between.

This clone appeared a few times. The chain employs TRBV10-3 and TRBJ2-3; perhaps TRBD1 as D (5 bases). The germline CDR1 and CDR2 sequences are ENHRY and SYGVKD. The CDR3 has 15 residues. V lost 0 bases to trimming and J lost 5 bases, with 12 bases between them. The CDR3 region is CAISESKGLGDTQYF. DNA of the CDR3: TGTGCCATCAGTGAGTCGAAGGGGCTGGGAGATACGCAGTATTTT.

The chain recombines TRBV5-1 with TRBJ2-6, with TRBD2 matching 7 bases. Per germline, CDR1 SGHRS and CDR2 YFSETQ. The CDR3 consists of 19 residues. J was trimmed by 0 bases and V by 0 bases; bases with no gene match: 9. CDR3 DNA: TGCGCCAGCAGCTTGGACGCGCTAGCGGCCCTCTCTGGGGCCAACGTCCTGACTTTC. Translating it yields CASSLDALAALSGANVLTF. Drawing the rest from reference TRBV5-1 and TRBJ2-6, the complete variable domain is KAGVTQTPRYLIKTRGQQVTLSCSPISGHRSVSWYQQTPGQGLQFLFEYFSETQRNKGNFPGRFSGRQFSNSRSEMNVSTLELGDSALYLCASSLDALAALSGANVLTFGAGSRLTVL.

The chain couples TRBV30 to TRBJ2-1; 14 bases align to TRBD2. V was clipped by 2 bases and J by 10 bases; unmatched bases: 13. Germline V lookup: CDR1 GTSNPN, CDR2 SVGIG (reference sequence). This CDR3 contains 17 residues. The CDR3 sequence is CAWSPPSGLAGAGEQFF. CDR3 coding DNA: TGTGCCTGGAGTCCTCCCTCGGGACTAGCGGGGGCCGGGGAGCAGTTCTTC.

The J gene is TRBJ2-7, the V gene TRBV19, with 8 bases that match TRBD1. Trimming at V came to 3 bases and at J to 2 bases, leaving 3 bases not matched to a gene. The CDR3 totals 14 residues. CDR1 and CDR2 (germline): LNHDA, SQIVND (reference sequence). DNA for the CDR3: TGTGCCAGTAGTATGGGACAGGAAGCCTACGAGCAGTACTTC. Its translation: CASSMGQEAYEQYF. The entire variable domain, with the rest obtained from reference TRBV19 and TRBJ2-7, is as follows: DGGITQSPKYLFRKEGQNVTLSCEQNLNHDAMYWYRQDPGQGLRLIYYSQIVNDFQKGDIAEGYSVSREKKESFPLTVTSAQKNPTAFYLCASSMGQEAYEQYFGPGTRLTVT.

In this sample, this clone turned up a few times. This rearrangement joins TRBV7-2 to TRBJ2-5; perhaps TRBD1 as D (5 bases). Per germline, CDR1 SGHTA and CDR2 FQGNSA. The CDR3 is made up of 14 amino acids. With 1 base removed from V and 7 bases from J, the gap between germline ends came to 13 bases. The CDR3 region is CASSLVPGPGTQYF. DNA for the CDR3: TGTGCCAGCAGCTTAGTGCCAGGGCCGGGGACCCAGTACTTC.

The chain is built from TRBV29-1 and TRBJ1-2, with 10 positions matching TRBD1. The V gene's germline CDR1 is SQVTM and CDR2 ANQGSEA. V was clipped by 6 bases and J by 6 bases; unmatched bases: 7. This CDR3 contains 13 residues. For the CDR3, the DNA is TGCAGCGTCGACAGGGGGCTGATTAATGGCTACACCTTC. This translates into CSVDRGLINGYTF.

The rearrangement uses TRBV2 and TRBJ2-5, with a tentative D call TRBD1 (5 bases). The CDR3 is made up of 15 amino acids. V shed 8 bases and J shed 5 bases, with 21 bases lying between them. The germline V gene encodes CDR1 SNHLY and CDR2 FYNNEI. The chain's CDR3 is CASQFQGEENETQYF. For the CDR3, the DNA is TGTGCCAGCCAGTTCCAGGGTGAAGAGAATGAGACCCAGTACTTC.

This sequence joins TRBV5-1 and TRBJ2-5, with 7 bases aligning to TRBD1. V was pared by 5 bases and J by 0 bases, with 1 base of the junction left unmatched. From germline, CDR1 is SGHRS and CDR2 YFSETQ. The CDR3 loop spans 13 amino acids. The CDR3 DNA reads as TGCGCCAGCAGACAGGGGTACCAAGAGACCCAGTACTTC. This translates into CASRQGYQETQYF.

The chain uses TRBV29-1 and TRBJ2-5; 8 bases map to TRBD1. The CDR3 runs to 12 residues. Germline values: CDR1 SQVTM, CDR2 ANQGSEA. Losses at the gene ends were 7 bases for V and 5 bases for J; bases not matched to a gene: 6. DNA for the CDR3: TGCAGCGCTGACAGGGGCCTGGAGACCCAGTACTTC. Translating gives CSADRGLETQYF.

The chain is built from TRBV5-1 and TRBJ1-5; D gene ambiguous. The CDR3 contains 14 residues. Germline V gene data show CDR1 as SGHRS and CDR2 as YFSETQ. Trimming removed 4 bases at V and 5 bases at J, with 13 bases between. CDR3 in amino acids: CASSPGPVDQPQHF. CDR3 bases: TGCGCCAGCAGCCCCGGACCCGTTGATCAGCCCCAGCATTTT.

V gene TRBV7-8 combines with J gene TRBJ2-3, with TRBD1 matching over 7 bases. The junction had 7 bases not matched to a gene; V was cut back by 5 bases and J by 5 bases. The CDR3 covers 14 residues. The germline gives CDR1 SGHVS, CDR2 FQNEAQ. Written as DNA, the CDR3 is TGTGCCAGCAGCGGGCGGCAGGGGGTAGATACGCAGTATTTT. It yields the protein CASSGRQGVDTQYF. Variable domain in full (rest from reference TRBV7-8 and TRBJ2-3): GAGVSQSPRYKVAKRGQDVALRCDPISGHVSLFWYQQALGQGPEFLTYFQNEAQLDKSGLPSDRFFAERPEGSVSTLKIQRTQQEDSAVYLCASSGRQGVDTQYFGPGTRLTVL.

This clone was recorded only once. The chain employs TRBV11-2 and TRBJ2-1; TRBD2 matches at 8 bases. The CDR3 length is 15 residues. V shed 5 bases, J shed 2 bases, and the junction held 5 bases outside the gene matches. Per the germline V gene, CDR1 is SGHAT and CDR2 is FQNNGV. Written as DNA, the CDR3 is TGTGCCAGCAGCCTCGGGACTAGTGCCTACAATGAGCAGTTCTTC. Translation: CASSLGTSAYNEQFF.

CDR3 loop: CASSLAQDNTEAFF. Here the CDR3 DNA reads TGTGCCAGCAGCTTAGCCCAGGATAACACTGAAGCTTTCTTT. The rearrangement joins TRBV7-9 to TRBJ1-1; D ambiguous. Per the germline V gene, CDR1 is SEHNR and CDR2 is FQNEAQ (reference sequence). The V and J ends lost 0 bases and 2 bases respectively, with 7 bases between them. There are 14 residues in the CDR3.

This clone has only one observation. The chain combines TRBV25-1 with TRBJ2-7, with a weak D call TRBD2 (5 bases). This CDR3 comprises 13 residues. Germline lookup yields CDR1 MGHDK and CDR2 SYGVNS. CDR3 DNA: TGTACGATTGAAGAGGGAACAGCCTACGAGCAGTACTTC. It is translated as CTIEEGTAYEQYF.

The chain carries TRBV19 and TRBJ1-2; D uncertain. CDR3 length equals 13 residues. Germline CDR1 LNHDA, CDR2 SQIVND (reference sequence). The V and J ends lost 5 bases and 3 bases respectively, with 10 bases between them. Here the CDR3 DNA reads TGTGCCAGTAGTGCCGGCGGATACTATGGCTACACCTTC. It encodes CASSAGGYYGYTF.

This clone occurred once. The CDR3 is CSVEGGTGVYEQYF. The CDR3 region has the DNA TGCAGCGTTGAAGGGGGGACAGGGGTCTACGAGCAGTACTTC. V is TRBV29-1 and J is TRBJ2-7; TRBD1 matches 10 bases. The CDR3 contains 14 residues. The V and J ends lost 1 base and 3 bases, in that order; junction bases with no gene match: 3. Germline V gene sequence: CDR1 SQVTM, CDR2 ANQGSEA.

The CDR3 is CASSQSGEKLFF. The CDR3 DNA reads TGTGCCAGCAGCCAAAGCGGTGAAAAACTGTTTTTT. This rearrangement joins TRBV14 to TRBJ1-4, with D unclear. V was trimmed by 2 bases and J by 7 bases, leaving 5 bases between them. The germline V gene has CDR1 SGHDN and CDR2 FVKESK. There are 12 residues in the CDR3.

Comments on this clone: The same CDR3 can be traced to other DNA sequences in this sample. The chain couples TRBV30 to TRBJ1-5; no firm D call. The germline V gene encodes CDR1 GTSNPN and CDR2 SVGIG (reference sequence). CDR3 length: 13 residues. Trimming pared 1 base from V and 4 bases from J, leaving 8 bases between. Written as DNA, the CDR3 is TGTGCCTGGAGTGACCGCGGGAATCAGCCCCAGCATTTT. Its protein is CAWSDRGNQPQHF.

V is TRBV11-2 and J is TRBJ2-5; TRBD1 matches at 7 bases. The assigned J gene may be wrong: the sequence end matches TRBJ2-7 better. The germline gives CDR1 SGHAT, CDR2 FQNNGV. This CDR3 comprises 14 residues. CDR3 residues: CASSQMTGSYEQYF. The CDR3 nucleotides are TGTGCCAGCAGCCAGATGACAGGGTCCTACGAGCAGTACTTC.

The chain uses TRBV4-3 and TRBJ1-2; D unresolved. CDR3 length equals 13 residues. Between the trimmed V and J ends, which lost 3 bases and 6 bases, there was a span of 11 bases. Germline V lookup: CDR1 LGHNA, CDR2 YSLEER. The CDR3 reads CASSHRAGHGYTF. The CDR3 coding sequence is TGCGCCAGCAGCCATCGGGCAGGCCATGGCTACACCTTC.

This clone was detected a few times. The chain recombines TRBV29-1 with TRBJ2-2; D is perhaps TRBD1 (6 bases). V was trimmed by 6 bases and J by 2 bases, leaving 10 bases between them. This CDR3 spans 13 amino acids. Germline values: CDR1 SQVTM, CDR2 ANQGSEA. This chain's CDR3 is CSVGTINTGELFF. CDR3 in DNA: TGCAGCGTAGGGACAATAAACACCGGGGAGCTGTTTTTT.